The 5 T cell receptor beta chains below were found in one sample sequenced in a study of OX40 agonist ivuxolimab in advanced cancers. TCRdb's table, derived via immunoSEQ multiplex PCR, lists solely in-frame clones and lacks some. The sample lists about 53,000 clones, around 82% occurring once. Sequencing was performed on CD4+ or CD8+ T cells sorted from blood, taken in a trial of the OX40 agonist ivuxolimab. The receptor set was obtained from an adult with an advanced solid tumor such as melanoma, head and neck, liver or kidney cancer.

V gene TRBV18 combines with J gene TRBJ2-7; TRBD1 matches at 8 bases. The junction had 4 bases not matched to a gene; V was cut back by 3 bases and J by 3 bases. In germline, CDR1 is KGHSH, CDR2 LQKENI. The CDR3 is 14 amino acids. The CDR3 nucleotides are TGTGCCAGCTCACCTGCGGGACAGGTCTACGAGCAGTACTTC. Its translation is CASSPAGQVYEQYF.

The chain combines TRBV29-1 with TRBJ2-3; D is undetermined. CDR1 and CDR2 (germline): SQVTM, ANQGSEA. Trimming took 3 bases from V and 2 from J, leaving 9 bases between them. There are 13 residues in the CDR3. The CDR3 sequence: CSVDGLPTDTQYF. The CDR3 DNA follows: TGCAGCGTTGATGGCCTCCCCACAGATACGCAGTATTTT.

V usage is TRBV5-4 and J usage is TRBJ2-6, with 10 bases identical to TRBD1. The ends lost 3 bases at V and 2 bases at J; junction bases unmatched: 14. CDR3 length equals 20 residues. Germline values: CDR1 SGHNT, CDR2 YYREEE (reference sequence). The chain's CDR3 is CASSSELPGQGLTGANVLTF. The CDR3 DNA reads TGTGCCAGCAGCTCCGAACTACCGGGACAGGGGCTCACTGGGGCCAACGTCCTGACTTTC.

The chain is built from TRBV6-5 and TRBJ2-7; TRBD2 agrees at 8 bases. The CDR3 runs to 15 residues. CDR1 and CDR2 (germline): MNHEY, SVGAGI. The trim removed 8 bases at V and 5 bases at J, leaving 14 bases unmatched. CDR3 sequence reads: CASGTTGGRENEQYF. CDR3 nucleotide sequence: TGTGCCAGCGGGACCACGGGGGGGAGAGAGAACGAGCAGTACTTC.

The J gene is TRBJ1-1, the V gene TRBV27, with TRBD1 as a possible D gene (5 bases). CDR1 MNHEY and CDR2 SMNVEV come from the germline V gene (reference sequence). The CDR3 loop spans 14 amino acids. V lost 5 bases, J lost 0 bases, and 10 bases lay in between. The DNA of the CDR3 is TGTGCCAGCAGTCGATGGGGGATGAACACTGAAGCTTTCTTT. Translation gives CASSRWGMNTEAFF.